The next 5 T cell receptor beta chains were all read from a single sample in a study of shared clonotypes between healthy human individuals. Method: immunoSEQ multiplex PCR; TCRdb's copy keeps in-frame clones and lacks some. Among hundreds of thousands of clones listed, around 96% were seen once. Naive CD8 cells lacked CD45RO and underwent positive selection for CCR7, leaving out terminally differentiated effector memory CD45RA+ cells. The sample consisted of naive CD8+ T cells sorted from blood. The receptors derive from a woman aged 30 to 39 in good health.

The chain uses TRBV7-6 and TRBJ2-7, with D possibly TRBD1 on 5 matching bases. The ends were cut back, 1 base at V and 4 bases at J, with 17 bases in the middle. The germline gives CDR1 SGHVS, CDR2 FNYEAQ. This CDR3 is built from 16 residues. The CDR3 DNA is TGTGCCAGCAGCTTAGAACAGGCGAGGAGACCTTACGAGCAGTACTTC. It yields the protein CASSLEQARRPYEQYF. Using reference TRBV7-6 and TRBJ2-7 for the parts outside the CDR3, the full variable domain is GAGVSQSPRYKVTKRGQDVALRCDPISGHVSLYWYRQALGQGPEFLTYFNYEAQQDKSGLPNDRFSAERPEGSISTLTIQRTEQRDSAMYRCASSLEQARRPYEQYFGPGTRLTVT.

The chain carries TRBV28 and TRBJ2-3, with TRBD2 as a possible D gene (5 bases). Germline CDR1 is MDHEN and CDR2 is SYDVKM. The CDR3 contains 14 residues. The V and J ends lost 5 bases and 2 bases respectively, with 11 bases between them. The CDR3 sequence is CASSHGLYTDTQYF. The CDR3 DNA reads as TGTGCCAGCAGTCATGGACTGTACACAGATACGCAGTATTTT.

The chain links TRBV10-3 to TRBJ2-5; possible D gene TRBD1, 5 bases. The J call is uncertain, as TRBJ2-7 better fits the DNA end. Germline V gene lookup returns CDR1 ENHRY and CDR2 SYGVKD. This CDR3 comprises 13 residues. The DNA for the CDR3 is TGTGCCATCAGGGACCTGGACAACTACGAGCAGTACTTC. Its protein is CAIRDLDNYEQYF.

The rearrangement links TRBV7-7 to TRBJ2-2, with D perhaps assigned TRBD1 or TRBD2 (5 bases each). The CDR3 sequence is 18 residues long. Between the trimmed V and J ends, which lost 1 base and 7 bases, there was a span of 22 bases. Germline assignment: CDR1 SSHAT and CDR2 FNYEAQ (reference sequence). The chain's CDR3 is CASSLGAGTRVGDGELFF. The CDR3 nucleotides are TGTGCCAGCAGCTTAGGGGCCGGGACCCGAGTAGGGGACGGGGAGCTGTTTTTT. Drawing the rest from reference TRBV7-7 and TRBJ2-2, the complete variable domain is GAGVSQSPRYKVTKRGQDVTLRCDPISSHATLYWYQQALGQGPEFLTYFNYEAQPDKSGLPSDRFSAERPEGSISTLTIQRTEQRDSAMYRCASSLGAGTRVGDGELFFGEGSRLTVL.

CDR3 protein: CASSSTGGAGEAFF. Here the CDR3 DNA reads TGTGCCAGCAGCTCGACAGGGGGCGCAGGTGAAGCTTTCTTT. The chain links TRBV7-8 to TRBJ1-1; 10 bases are a match to TRBD1. Germline V gene data show CDR1 as SGHVS and CDR2 as FQNEAQ. The CDR3 length is 14 residues. Losses at the gene ends were 4 bases for V and 7 bases for J; bases not matched to a gene: 6.